This TCR beta chain stems from a study of CD8+ T cells in alopecia areata. Whole-study findings and limits: Sequencing of scalp samples also captures resident alphabeta T cells of normal skin. Especially in alopecia totalis/universalis, lesional scalp showed greater clonality than normal scalp did.

After isolation, RNA underwent reverse transcription to generate cDNA as the sequencing template. Produced via immunoSEQ multiplex PCR; TCRdb's table is partial and in-frame only. The sample lists about 140,000 clones, 62% occurring once. The CDR3 totals 16 residues. In germline, CDR1 is ENHRY, CDR2 SYGVKD. In its sample, this clone was seen a few times. Its antigen remains unidentified. An end of the junction differs from the germline gene, which may be a read error. The clonotype originates from a human donor in good health. Sequencing was performed on CD8+ T cells sorted from blood. The chain couples TRBV10-3 to TRBJ2-1; 11 nucleotides match TRBD2. CDR3 protein: CATSSFSGRAYNEQFF. CDR3 nucleotide sequence: TGTGCCACCAGTTCGTTTAGCGGGAGGGCGTACAATGAGCAGTTCTTC.